This TCR beta chain was sequenced in a study of cytomegalovirus exposure and HLA in healthy donors. General study findings and limits: One variant, a missense change in DCLRE1C, was linked in a later analysis to TCR beta V- and J-gene trimming.

Amplification used 60 Vbeta primers and 13 Jbeta primers. Profiled with immunoSEQ multiplex PCR; TCRdb holds only in-frame clones, not every one. This table holds approximately 91,000 clones, around nine tenths found once. A remark on this clone: Its target is not known.

Looked up from germline, CDR1 is SGHAT and CDR2 is FQDESV (reference sequence). The CDR3 runs to 17 residues. V lost 4 bases, J lost 3 bases, and 21 bases lay in between. The sample taken for sequencing was PBMCs. This TCR derives from a man aged 25-40 years in good health and CMV-seropositive. This chain links TRBV11-1 with TRBJ1-2, with a possible D match to TRBD1 (6 bases). CDR3 DNA sequence: TGTGCCAGCAGCTCCCTCCCTGACAGGCCGGAGCACTATGGCTACACCTTC. It yields the protein CASSSLPDRPEHYGYTF.